A selection of T cell receptor beta chains follows, all from one sample in a study of T cells after yellow fever vaccination. MiXCR, applied by TCRdb to the 5' RACE reads, yields one record per CDR3 protein. The data contain about 340,000 distinct CDR3 sequences, around 13% of them singletons. The sequencing used CD4+ T cells sorted from PBMCs, collected 15 days after the yellow fever booster vaccination. The receptors shown here come from a man aged 18 to 35 who received the YFV17D yellow fever vaccine. The CDR3 runs from the conserved cysteine through the conserved F or W. D genes are given only for firm matches. Rows give clone size only sometimes, using once, few, many, or a class for an expanded clone.

clone_size j_call d_call v_call cdr3_aa cdr3_nt
once TRBJ1-5 . TRBV3-1 CASSQGVNDQPQHF TGTGCCAGCAGCCAAGGGGTGAACGATCAGCCCCAGCATTTT
many TRBJ1-1 . TRBV7-2 CASRVHRDGAEAFF TGTGCCAGCAGGGTCCACAGGGATGGGGCTGAAGCTTTCTTT
. TRBJ2-1 TRBD2 TRBV27 CASSPRLARGDEQFF TGTGCCAGCAGTCCCAGACTAGCCCGAGGGGATGAGCAGTTCTTC
. TRBJ2-3 TRBD1 TRBV5-1 CASSSMTGGSADTQYF TGCGCCAGCAGCTCGATGACAGGGGGTTCGGCAGATACGCAGTATTTT
few TRBJ2-1 . TRBV4-2 CASSQEPGSWQFF TGTGCCAGCAGCCAAGAACCCGGGAGCTGGCAGTTCTTC
. TRBJ2-1 TRBD1 TRBV29-1 CSAGQGDEQFF TGCAGCGCTGGACAGGGCGATGAGCAGTTCTTC
few TRBJ2-5 . TRBV4-1 CASSIQSKGRQETQYF TGCGCCAGCAGCATCCAATCAAAAGGCAGACAAGAGACCCAGTACTTC
. TRBJ2-3 . TRBV6-2/TRBV6-3 CASSRPDTQYF TGTGCCAGCAGTCGGCCAGATACGCAGTATTTT
. TRBJ2-5 . TRBV5-1 CASSEDPGPETQYF TGCGCCAGCAGCGAGGACCCGGGGCCAGAGACCCAGTACTTC
many TRBJ2-7 . TRBV7-8 CASSLGQGRREQYF TGTGCCAGCAGCTTAGGGCAGGGAAGGCGCGAGCAGTACTTC
many TRBJ1-5 . TRBV10-3 CAISDSGNQPQHF TGTGCCATCAGTGACTCCGGGAACCAGCCCCAGCATTTT
few TRBJ2-2 TRBD2 TRBV28 CASSLLPSGVTGELFF TGTGCCAGCAGTTTATTGCCTAGCGGGGTCACCGGGGAGCTGTTTTTT
few TRBJ2-7 TRBD2 TRBV12-3/TRBV12-4 CASSSSGLAGVQQYF TGTGCCAGCAGTTCCTCGGGACTAGCGGGGGTTCAGCAGTACTTC
. TRBJ1-5 . TRBV4-2 CASSPLSGGRGRSNQPQHF TGTGCCAGCAGCCCCCTGTCGGGTGGACGGGGAAGATCCAATCAGCCCCAGCATTTT
few TRBJ1-1 . TRBV7-2 CASSLEGVGTEAFF TGTGCCAGCAGCTTAGAGGGGGTAGGCACTGAAGCTTTCTTT
. TRBJ1-2 . TRBV27 CASSLGSGNYGYTF TGTGCCAGCAGTTTAGGTTCGGGGAACTATGGCTACACCTTC
few TRBJ1-5 . TRBV5-5 CASSRGGPRINSNQPQHF TGTGCCAGCAGCAGGGGGGGGCCGAGGATAAATAGCAATCAGCCCCAGCATTTT